This TCR beta chain was sequenced during a study of T cell changes during pregnancy in multiple sclerosis. Produced via immunoSEQ multiplex PCR; TCRdb's table is partial and in-frame only. The sample lists 35,000 to 55,000 clones, around 89% occurring once. Germline CDR1 and CDR2: SGDLS and YYNGEE. V was cut by 3 bases and J by 7 bases, with 16 bases left in between. The CDR3 loop spans 15 amino acids. The sequenced sample was CD4+ T cells from peripheral blood mononuclear cells, obtained after pregnancy. The chain joins TRBV9 to TRBJ1-4, with unresolved D. The sequence was obtained from a female donor with multiple sclerosis, enrolled in a pregnancy study. CDR3 bases: TGTGCCAGCAGCGAGAGGGCACTGGCCGGTGAAAAACTGTTTTTT. It translates to CASSERALAGEKLFF.